This entry features one T cell receptor beta chain sequence. This sample is drawn from a study of spatial heterogeneity in lung cancer. Study details: There were, on average, more than ten raw-read appearances for each unique TCR and UMI combination.

Documented time point: sample taken at primary tumor resection. Whole RNA from tumor, nontumor lung or frozen PBMC was sequenced unsorted. Donors were approximately 70 untreated early-stage non-small cell lung cancer patients. Germline CDR1 is DFQATT and CDR2 is SNEGSKA (reference sequence). V was clipped by 5 bases and J by 2 bases; unmatched bases: 4. The CDR3 spans 14 residues. TCRdb ran MiXCR on the 5' RACE reads and lists one entry per CDR3 protein. The sample includes several thousand distinct CDR3 sequences, 19% of them seen just once. The TCR originated in a female donor with early-stage non-small cell lung cancer. Here the sequenced sample was PBMCs, taken at surgery. This rearrangement joins TRBV20-1 to TRBJ2-3; TRBD2 matches at 10 bases. CDR3 protein: CSAVSGRATDTQYF. CDR3 sequence (DNA): TGCAGTGCTGTCAGCGGGAGGGCCACAGATACGCAGTATTTT.